This is a list of T cell receptor beta chains from one sample in a study of blood T cell repertoires in COVID-19. TCRdb's copy holds only in-frame clones and misses some; the assay was immunoSEQ multiplex PCR. The sample records 150,000 or so clones, about 88% being singletons. Sample: peripheral blood. The receptors stem from a human donor in a cohort sampled during active COVID-19. Both conserved end residues are part of each CDR3. A D gene is named only where the DNA matches it firmly. Part of the rows lack a size; the others show once, few, many or a class for expanded clones.

abundance: NA; d_gene: NA; v_gene: TRBV12-2; j_gene: TRBJ2-3; CDR3aa: CASREDRDPRDTQYF; CDR3nt: TGTGCAAGTCGCGAAGACAGGGACCCTCGAGATACGCAGTATTTT
abundance: NA; d_gene: TRBD1; v_gene: TRBV7-7; j_gene: TRBJ2-2; CDR3aa: CASSQNRGLSTGELFF; CDR3nt: TGTGCTAGCAGCCAGAACAGGGGGCTAAGCACCGGGGAGCTGTTTTTT
abundance: NA; d_gene: TRBD2; v_gene: TRBV14; j_gene: TRBJ2-7; CDR3aa: CASSQDARVGRGYYEQYF; CDR3nt: TGTGCCAGCAGCCAAGACGCCCGGGTCGGGAGGGGCTACTACGAGCAGTACTTC
abundance: NA; d_gene: NA; v_gene: TRBV6-2/TRBV6-3; j_gene: TRBJ2-7; CDR3aa: CASSLSLIQRSSYEQYF; CDR3nt: TGTGCCAGCAGTTTATCCCTTATCCAGCGCTCATCCTACGAGCAGTACTTC
abundance: NA; d_gene: NA; v_gene: TRBV11-2; j_gene: TRBJ1-4; CDR3aa: CASSLGPGMATNEKLFF; CDR3nt: TGTGCCAGCAGCTTAGGTCCAGGAATGGCAACTAATGAAAAACTGTTTTTT
abundance: NA; d_gene: TRBD1; v_gene: TRBV5-1; j_gene: TRBJ2-7; CDR3aa: CASSLGQGSSYEQYF; CDR3nt: TGCGCCAGCAGCTTGGGACAGGGGTCCTCCTACGAGCAGTACTTC
abundance: few; d_gene: TRBD1; v_gene: TRBV10-3; j_gene: TRBJ2-7; CDR3aa: CAIERQGANEQYF; CDR3nt: TGTGCCATCGAGCGACAGGGCGCCAACGAGCAGTACTTC
abundance: NA; d_gene: NA; v_gene: TRBV2; j_gene: TRBJ2-4; CDR3aa: CASSGYRPLDIQYF; CDR3nt: TGTGCCAGCAGTGGTTACAGGCCTCTAGACATTCAGTACTTC
abundance: NA; d_gene: TRBD1; v_gene: TRBV5-1; j_gene: TRBJ2-3; CDR3aa: CASSLVAGQGLLPSDTDTQYF; CDR3nt: TGCGCCAGCAGCTTGGTCGCGGGACAGGGTTTATTGCCGAGTGACACAGATACGCAGTATTTT
abundance: NA; d_gene: TRBD2; v_gene: TRBV10-3; j_gene: TRBJ2-1; CDR3aa: CAISESLPSGSPNEQFF; CDR3nt: TGTGCCATCAGTGAGTCTTTGCCTAGCGGTTCCCCCAATGAGCAGTTCTTC
abundance: NA; d_gene: NA; v_gene: TRBV28; j_gene: TRBJ1-1; CDR3aa: CASSLQGTEAFF; CDR3nt: TGTGCCAGCAGTTTACAGGGGACTGAAGCTTTCTTT
abundance: NA; d_gene: NA; v_gene: TRBV27; j_gene: TRBJ1-5; CDR3aa: CASSLRVSNQPQHF; CDR3nt: TGTGCCAGCAGTCTCAGGGTCAGCAATCAGCCCCAGCATTTT
abundance: NA; d_gene: NA; v_gene: TRBV4-1; j_gene: TRBJ1-1; CDR3aa: CASSHLSPGQRMNTEAFF; CDR3nt: TGCGCCAGCAGCCATTTATCGCCAGGGCAAAGGATGAACACTGAAGCTTTCTTT
abundance: NA; d_gene: NA; v_gene: TRBV12-1; j_gene: TRBJ2-3; CDR3aa: CASSFESGRRDTQYF; CDR3nt: TGTGCCAGCAGCTTTGAGAGCGGGAGGCGGGATACGCAGTATTTT
abundance: NA; d_gene: TRBD2; v_gene: TRBV6-5; j_gene: TRBJ2-6; CDR3aa: CATAGGRGANVLTF; CDR3nt: TGTGCCACCGCGGGAGGGAGAGGGGCCAACGTCCTGACTTTC
abundance: NA; d_gene: NA; v_gene: TRBV10-3; j_gene: TRBJ1-2; CDR3aa: CAISELTGGRGLGYTF; CDR3nt: TGTGCCATCAGTGAATTGACCGGGGGGCGAGGTCTCGGCTACACCTTC
abundance: NA; d_gene: NA; v_gene: TRBV7-9; j_gene: TRBJ2-5; CDR3aa: CASSFQETQYF; CDR3nt: TGTGCCAGCAGCTTTCAGGAGACCCAGTACTTC
abundance: NA; d_gene: NA; v_gene: TRBV15; j_gene: TRBJ2-1; CDR3aa: CATSRPPTSSYNEQFF; CDR3nt: TGTGCCACCAGCAGACCACCCACCAGCTCCTACAATGAGCAGTTCTTC
abundance: NA; d_gene: TRBD1; v_gene: TRBV5-5; j_gene: TRBJ1-2; CDR3aa: CASSETGGELGVGYTF; CDR3nt: TGTGCCAGCAGCGAGACAGGGGGTGAGCTGGGCGTTGGCTACACCTTC
abundance: NA; d_gene: NA; v_gene: TRBV19; j_gene: TRBJ2-3; CDR3aa: CASSNWVGGAGHLTDTQYF; CDR3nt: TGTGCCAGTAGTAATTGGGTAGGGGGAGCCGGACACCTCACAGATACGCAGTATTTT
abundance: NA; d_gene: NA; v_gene: TRBV6-5; j_gene: TRBJ2-7; CDR3aa: CASSPKKNGEQYF; CDR3nt: TGTGCCAGCAGTCCCAAAAAGAACGGGGAGCAGTACTTC
abundance: NA; d_gene: TRBD1; v_gene: TRBV4-3; j_gene: TRBJ2-7; CDR3aa: CASSQTGQVDYEQYF; CDR3nt: TGCGCCAGCAGCCAAACGGGACAGGTGGATTACGAGCAGTACTTC
abundance: NA; d_gene: TRBD1; v_gene: TRBV7-2; j_gene: TRBJ1-5; CDR3aa: CASSLGQGNQPQHF; CDR3nt: TGTGCCAGCAGTTTGGGACAGGGCAATCAGCCCCAGCATTTT
abundance: NA; d_gene: TRBD1; v_gene: TRBV19; j_gene: TRBJ2-2; CDR3aa: CASSLRDRGDTGELFF; CDR3nt: TGTGCCAGTAGCCTCCGGGACAGGGGGGACACCGGGGAGCTGTTTTTT
abundance: NA; d_gene: TRBD2; v_gene: TRBV19; j_gene: TRBJ2-2; CDR3aa: CASSLGGGRAANTGELFF; CDR3nt: TGTGCCAGTAGTCTAGGGGGCGGGAGGGCCGCGAACACCGGGGAGCTGTTTTTT
abundance: NA; d_gene: NA; v_gene: TRBV6-6; j_gene: TRBJ1-2; CDR3aa: CASSTLGGADGYTF; CDR3nt: TGTGCCAGCAGTACCCTTGGGGGGGCCGATGGCTACACCTTC
abundance: NA; d_gene: NA; v_gene: TRBV2; j_gene: TRBJ2-3; CDR3aa: CASTRSGATDTQYF; CDR3nt: TGTGCCAGCACCCGCTCGGGAGCAACAGATACGCAGTATTTT
abundance: NA; d_gene: TRBD2; v_gene: TRBV30; j_gene: TRBJ2-1; CDR3aa: CAWRRAGTSGNEQFF; CDR3nt: TGTGCCTGGAGGCGTGCCGGGACTAGTGGTAATGAGCAGTTCTTC
abundance: NA; d_gene: NA; v_gene: TRBV28; j_gene: TRBJ1-1; CDR3aa: CALKDRSNTEAFF; CDR3nt: TGTGCCCTGAAGGACAGATCGAACACTGAAGCTTTCTTT
abundance: NA; d_gene: NA; v_gene: TRBV11-3; j_gene: TRBJ2-3; CDR3aa: CASSLVGGTQYF; CDR3nt: TGTGCCAGCAGCTTAGTTGGCGGTACGCAGTATTTT